This T cell receptor (beta chain) was recorded in a study of response to subunit inactivated influenza vaccine. Whole-study results and caveats: Authors suggested seasonal influenza vaccinations each recruit few new T cells.

On this clonotype: The antigen is not known.

This CDR3 comprises 14 residues. From germline, CDR1 is MDHEN and CDR2 SYDVKM. The V end lost 6 bases, the J end lost 7 bases, and 15 bases lay between the germline ends. Via MiXCR, TCRdb re-called the RT-PCR reads, giving one row per CDR3 protein. This sample has 550,000 to 800,000 distinct CDR3 sequences, with around 13% found just once. The V call is TRBV28, the J call TRBJ1-4, with D unresolved. The starting material was PBMCs from blood, obtained 14 to 15 days before vaccination. The receptor comes from a man aged 45-60 years who received an inactivated influenza vaccine. As DNA, the CDR3 is TGTGCCAGCAGATCGATTTCGACGGGTGAAAAACTGTTTTTT. It is translated as CASRSISTGEKLFF.